The 16 T cell receptor beta chains given below trace back to one sample, sequenced in a study of blood T cell repertoires in COVID-19. The repertoire was sequenced with immunoSEQ multiplex PCR; TCRdb's copy has only in-frame clones and lacks some. In the table there are around 28,000 clones, over 70% of which are singletons. The sample was peripheral blood. These receptors came from a man in his 70s with active COVID-19.

This clone was recorded once. The chain is built from TRBV6-6 and TRBJ1-2; possible D gene TRBD1, 5 bases. The germline CDR1 and CDR2 sequences are MNHNY and SVGAGI (reference sequence). The CDR3 extends over 16 amino acids. Trimming took 2 bases from V and 7 from J, leaving 20 bases between them. CDR3 nucleotide sequence: TGTGCCAGCAGTTACGTCGAGCGGGGGGGACCGAGTGGCTACACCTTC. Its protein product is CASSYVERGGPSGYTF.

The rearrangement joins TRBV4-3 to TRBJ2-7; the D gene is possibly TRBD1 (7 bases). The CDR3 spans 15 residues. Per germline, CDR1 LGHNA and CDR2 YSLEER. V lost 0 bases, J lost 2 bases, and 11 bases lay in between. The CDR3 loop reads CASSQDRGAPYEQYF. CDR3 in DNA: TGCGCCAGCAGCCAAGACAGGGGGGCGCCCTACGAGCAGTACTTC.

This chain links TRBV5-1 with TRBJ2-3, with D possibly being TRBD1 (5 bases). CDR1 and CDR2 from the germline V gene are SGHRS and YFSETQ. The CDR3 length is 15 residues. Trimming left V 4 bases short and J 1 base short, with 13 bases between. The CDR3 DNA is TGCGCCAGCAGCAAGACAGAGTCTCGCACAGATACGCAGTATTTT. Amino acid sequence: CASSKTESRTDTQYF.

The V and J genes are TRBV3-1 (or the pseudogene TRBV3-2) and TRBJ2-1, with D possibly matching TRBD1 (6 bases). The ends were cut back, 6 bases at V and 0 bases at J, with 15 bases in the middle. The germline CDR1 and CDR2 sequences are LGHDT and YNNKEL (reference sequence). The CDR3 spans 16 residues. The CDR3 region is CASRQGWTGSYNEQFF. The CDR3, as DNA: TGTGCCAGCAGACAGGGATGGACGGGCTCCTACAATGAGCAGTTCTTC.

In its sample, this clone was seen a few times. The chain is built from TRBV19 and TRBJ1-6; 7 bases map to TRBD1. There are 15 residues in the CDR3. The germline V gene has CDR1 LNHDA and CDR2 SQIVND (reference sequence). J lost 9 bases, V lost 5 bases, and 10 bases had no gene match. CDR3 region: CASSPTGYRGSPLHF. CDR3 DNA sequence: TGTGCCAGTAGTCCGACAGGGTATCGGGGTTCACCCCTCCACTTT.

The rearrangement uses TRBV28 and TRBJ2-1; 10 bases agree with TRBD1. The length of the CDR3 is 15 residues. Germline-derived CDR1 and CDR2 are MDHEN and SYDVKM. V trimming: 6 bases; J trimming: 0 bases; junction bases outside the gene matches: 2. This CDR3 is CASRGTGASYNEQFF. As DNA, the CDR3 is TGTGCCAGCAGGGGGACAGGGGCCTCCTACAATGAGCAGTTCTTC.

This clone was counted once. The V and J genes are TRBV12-3 or TRBV12-4 and TRBJ1-1; TRBD1 might be the D (5 bases). V dropped 6 bases and J dropped 2 bases, with 10 bases sitting between them. The CDR3 runs 13 residues. The DNA of the CDR3 is TGTGCCAGCAGGGTGGGGCAAAACACTGAAGCTTTCTTT. Translating gives CASRVGQNTEAFF.

This chain connects TRBV7-9 to TRBJ2-5; 12 positions match TRBD1. The CDR3 is 15 residues long. Germline CDR1 reads SEHNR; CDR2 reads FQNEAQ (reference sequence). V shed 4 bases and J 10 bases; nucleotides not matched to a gene: 10. CDR3 nucleotide sequence: TGTGCCAGCAGCTCGAGGGGGACAGGGGGCGCGGGCCAGTACTTC. Translation gives CASSSRGTGGAGQYF.

This rearrangement joins TRBV7-8 to TRBJ2-5, with a weak D call TRBD2 (6 bases). Trimming pared 5 bases from V and 3 bases from J, leaving 16 bases between. The germline V gene encodes CDR1 SGHVS and CDR2 FQNEAQ. The CDR3 sequence is 15 residues long. The CDR3 DNA follows: TGTGCCAGCAGCACCCCCACTCGGGGGAAAGAGACCCAGTACTTC. Amino acid sequence: CASSTPTRGKETQYF.

The genes are TRBV19 and TRBJ1-1; TRBD1 might be the D (6 bases). The CDR3 sequence is 17 residues long. V lost 7 bases to trimming and J lost 0 bases, with 21 bases between them. The germline gives CDR1 LNHDA, CDR2 SQIVND (reference sequence). The DNA for the CDR3 is TGTGCCAGTACCCCACACGGGGGGCTAGGGGTGAACACTGAAGCTTTCTTT. Encoded protein: CASTPHGGLGVNTEAFF.

The chain couples TRBV11-2 to TRBJ2-3, with 8 bases fitting TRBD2. CDR3 length equals 15 residues. Losses at the gene ends were 4 bases for V and 5 bases for J; bases not matched to a gene: 8. Germline V CDR1 and CDR2: SGHAT, FQNNGV. The CDR3 bases are TGTGCCAGCAGCTCAGCGGGGGTTGGGGTAGATACGCAGTATTTT. Encoded protein: CASSSAGVGVDTQYF.

CDR3 in DNA: TGTGCCAGCAGGGACCCCAGGGGGCTTGCGGATACGCAGTATTTT. Translation gives CASRDPRGLADTQYF. This chain uses TRBV6-5 with TRBJ2-3, with 8 bases aligning to TRBD1. The CDR3 is 15 amino acids. In germline, CDR1 is MNHEY, CDR2 SVGAGI. After removal of 6 bases from V and 6 bases from J, the junction contained 11 bases not matched to a gene.

The chain is built from TRBV9 and TRBJ2-7; 7 positions match TRBD1. V shed 0 bases, J shed 3 bases, and the junction held 0 bases outside the gene matches. This CDR3 is 13 amino acids long. Germline values: CDR1 SGDLS, CDR2 YYNGEE. This CDR3 is CASSVGDSYEQYF. DNA for the CDR3: TGTGCCAGCAGCGTAGGGGACAGCTACGAGCAGTACTTC.

V and J are TRBV5-1 and TRBJ2-1; 7 nucleotides agree with TRBD2. V dropped 0 bases and J dropped 5; count of bases not matched to a gene: 5. The germline V gene has CDR1 SGHRS and CDR2 YFSETQ. CDR3 length: 15 amino acids. The CDR3 coding sequence is TGCGCCAGCAGCTTGGAAGTGGGGGGGAACAATGAGCAGTTCTTC. It yields the protein CASSLEVGGNNEQFF.

The table lists this clone with a few counts. This rearrangement joins TRBV19 to TRBJ1-6; D not resolved. The germline gives CDR1 LNHDA, CDR2 SQIVND (reference sequence). V was cut by 5 bases and J by 9 bases, with 14 bases left in between. The CDR3 covers 14 residues. CDR3 nucleotides: TGTGCCAGTAGTTTTCCCGGGAAGGGTTCACCCCTCCACTTT. Its protein product is CASSFPGKGSPLHF.

The chain links TRBV19 to TRBJ1-6; D possibly corresponds to TRBD1 (5 bases). V was pared by 9 bases and J by 4 bases, with 10 bases between. The CDR3 sequence is 13 residues long. The germline V gene has CDR1 LNHDA and CDR2 SQIVND (reference sequence). CDR3 bases: TGTGCCAGCCCCCGGGGGTATAATTCACCCCTCCACTTT. This translates into CASPRGYNSPLHF.